The clone carrying this T cell receptor beta chain turned up a few times. Its target is not known. This CDR3 spans 13 amino acids. Germline V gene lookup returns CDR1 SGHTA and CDR2 FQGNSA. The V end was cut by 4 bases, the J end by 5 bases, with 11 bases between. This sample stems from a study of early T cells in non-severe SARS-CoV-2 infection. Study overall: Sequenced bulk RNA came from whole blood that was unsorted, and chains were unpaired. Findings and limits, study-wide: VDJdb matching, biased toward anti-spike CD8 responses, missed private and CD4 specificities.

Unique molecular identifiers tagged individual cDNA molecules. MiXCR, run by TCRdb on the 5' RACE reads, gives a single entry per CDR3 protein. Here the sample spans tens of thousands of distinct CDR3 sequences, around 5.8% being singletons. V and J are TRBV7-2 and TRBJ2-5; TRBD2 is a possible D gene (5 bases). The source material was whole blood. The TCR sequence derives from an adult who was a healthcare worker with PCR-confirmed SARS-CoV-2 infection or an uninfected control (not recorded which). The CDR3 sequence is CASSSRERETQYF. The CDR3 DNA follows: TGTGCCAGCAGCTCAAGGGAGAGGGAGACCCAGTACTTC.